This T cell receptor beta chain was identified in a study of cytomegalovirus exposure and HLA in healthy donors. The study, taken as a whole, reports: In a later analysis, HLA-associated TCR beta chains were more clonally expanded than equally common others.

13 Jbeta primers and 60 Vbeta primers were used for the PCR. Generated by immunoSEQ multiplex PCR, the TCRdb table keeps only in-frame clones and is missing some. The data show hundreds of thousands of clones, with over 80% seen just once and roughly 0.7% held by the top ten. On this clone: Its antigen remains unidentified.

The CDR3 contains 16 residues. The germline V gene encodes CDR1 LNHNV and CDR2 YYDKDF (reference sequence). The V and J ends lost 0 bases and 3 bases respectively, with 15 bases between them. This chain uses TRBV15 with TRBJ2-7, with a tentative D call TRBD2 (6 bases). Sequenced material: PBMCs. This clonotype originated in a boy aged 2 to 10 in good health and CMV-seronegative. CDR3 region: CATSRDIQGGNYEQYF. The CDR3 coding sequence is TGTGCCACCAGCAGAGATATCCAGGGAGGCAACTACGAGCAGTACTTC.